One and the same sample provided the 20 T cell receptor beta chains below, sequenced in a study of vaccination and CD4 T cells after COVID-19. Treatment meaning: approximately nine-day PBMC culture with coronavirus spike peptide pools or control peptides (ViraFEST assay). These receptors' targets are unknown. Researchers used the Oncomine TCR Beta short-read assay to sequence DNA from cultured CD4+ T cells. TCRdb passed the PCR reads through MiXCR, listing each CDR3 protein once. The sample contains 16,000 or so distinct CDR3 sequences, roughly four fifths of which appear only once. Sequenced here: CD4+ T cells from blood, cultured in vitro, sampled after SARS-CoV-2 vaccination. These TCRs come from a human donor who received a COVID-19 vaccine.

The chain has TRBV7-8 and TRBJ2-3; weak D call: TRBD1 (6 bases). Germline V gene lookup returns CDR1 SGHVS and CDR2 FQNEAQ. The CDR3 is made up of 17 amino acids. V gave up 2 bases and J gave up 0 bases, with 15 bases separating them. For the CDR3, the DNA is TGTGCCAGCAGCTTACGGGCTCGAGGGGGAAGCACAGATACGCAGTATTTT. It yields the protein CASSLRARGGSTDTQYF.

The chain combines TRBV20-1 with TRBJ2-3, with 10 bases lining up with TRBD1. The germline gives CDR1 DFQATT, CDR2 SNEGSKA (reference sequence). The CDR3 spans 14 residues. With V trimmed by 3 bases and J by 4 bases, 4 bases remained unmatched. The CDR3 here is CSASDRGRADTQYF. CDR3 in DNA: TGCAGTGCTAGTGACAGGGGGCGGGCAGATACGCAGTATTTT.

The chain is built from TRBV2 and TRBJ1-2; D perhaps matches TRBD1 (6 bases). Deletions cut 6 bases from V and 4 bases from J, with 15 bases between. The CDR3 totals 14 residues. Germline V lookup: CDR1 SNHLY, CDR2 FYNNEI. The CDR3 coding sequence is TGTGCCAGCAGGCTCAGGGGAGAGGCCTATGGCTACACCTTC. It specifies CASRLRGEAYGYTF.

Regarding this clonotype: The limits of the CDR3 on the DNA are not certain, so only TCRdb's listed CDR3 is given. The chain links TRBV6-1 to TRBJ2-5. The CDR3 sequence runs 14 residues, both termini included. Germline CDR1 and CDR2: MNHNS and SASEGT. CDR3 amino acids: CASSTSTGQETQYF.

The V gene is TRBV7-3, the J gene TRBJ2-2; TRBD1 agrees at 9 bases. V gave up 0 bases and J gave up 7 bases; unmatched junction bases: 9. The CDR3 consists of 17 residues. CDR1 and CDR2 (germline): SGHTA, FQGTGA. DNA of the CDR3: TGTGCCAGCAGCTTAACGAACACAGGGGGCAAGGACGGGGAGCTGTTTTTT. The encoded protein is CASSLTNTGGKDGELFF.

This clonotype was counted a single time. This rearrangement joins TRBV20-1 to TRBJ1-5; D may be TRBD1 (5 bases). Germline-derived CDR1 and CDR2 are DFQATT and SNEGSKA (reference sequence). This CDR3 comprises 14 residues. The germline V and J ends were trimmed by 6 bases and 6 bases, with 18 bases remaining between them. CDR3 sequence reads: CSAVRGEGSQPQHF. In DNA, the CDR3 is TGCAGTGCGGTCCGAGGGGAGGGGAGTCAGCCCCAGCATTTT.

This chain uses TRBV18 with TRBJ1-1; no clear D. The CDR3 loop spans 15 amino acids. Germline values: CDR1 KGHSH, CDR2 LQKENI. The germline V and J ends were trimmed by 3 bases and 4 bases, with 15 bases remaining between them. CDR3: CASSPRSVEVTEAFF. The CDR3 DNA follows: TGTGCCAGCTCACCCCGATCGGTTGAGGTCACTGAAGCTTTCTTT.

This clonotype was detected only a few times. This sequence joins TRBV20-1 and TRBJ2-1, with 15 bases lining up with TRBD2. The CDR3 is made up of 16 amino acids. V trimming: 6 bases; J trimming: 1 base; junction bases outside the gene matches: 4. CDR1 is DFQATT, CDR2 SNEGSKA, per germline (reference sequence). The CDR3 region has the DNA TGCAGTGCCCGGACTAGCGGGGGGGAATCCTACAATGAGCAGTTCTTC. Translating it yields CSARTSGGESYNEQFF.

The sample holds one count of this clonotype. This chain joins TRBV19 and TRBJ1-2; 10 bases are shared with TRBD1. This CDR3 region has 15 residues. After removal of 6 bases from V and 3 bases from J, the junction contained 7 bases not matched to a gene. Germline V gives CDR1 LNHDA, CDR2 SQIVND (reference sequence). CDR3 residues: CASSQDRGSHYGYTF. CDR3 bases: TGTGCCAGTAGCCAGGACAGGGGGTCTCACTATGGCTACACCTTC.

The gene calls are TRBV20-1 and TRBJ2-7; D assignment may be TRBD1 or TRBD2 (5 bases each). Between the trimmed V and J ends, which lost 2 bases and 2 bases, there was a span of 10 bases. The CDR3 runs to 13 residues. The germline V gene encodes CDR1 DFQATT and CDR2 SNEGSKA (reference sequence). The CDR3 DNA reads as TGCAGTGCTAGACCGGGGCCCACCTACGAGCAGTACTTC. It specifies CSARPGPTYEQYF.

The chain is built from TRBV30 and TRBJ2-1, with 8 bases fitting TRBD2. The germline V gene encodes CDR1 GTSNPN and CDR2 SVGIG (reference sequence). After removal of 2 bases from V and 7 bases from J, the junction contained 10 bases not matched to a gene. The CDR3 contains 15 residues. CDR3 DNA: TGTGCCTGGAGTTTAGACGGGGGGGAAGAAAATGAGCAGTTCTTC. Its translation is CAWSLDGGEENEQFF.

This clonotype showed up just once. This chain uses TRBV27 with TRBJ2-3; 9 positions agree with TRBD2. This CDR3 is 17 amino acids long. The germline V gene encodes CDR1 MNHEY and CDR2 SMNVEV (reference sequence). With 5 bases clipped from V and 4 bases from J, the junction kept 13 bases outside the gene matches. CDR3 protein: CASSRFSGGPDPDTQYF. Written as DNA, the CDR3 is TGTGCCAGCAGTCGATTTAGCGGGGGTCCCGACCCAGATACGCAGTATTTT.

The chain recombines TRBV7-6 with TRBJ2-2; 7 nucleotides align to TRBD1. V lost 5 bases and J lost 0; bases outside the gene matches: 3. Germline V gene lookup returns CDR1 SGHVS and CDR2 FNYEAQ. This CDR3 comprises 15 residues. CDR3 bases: TGTGCCAGCAGCCGGGACAGACCGAACACCGGGGAGCTGTTTTTT. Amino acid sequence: CASSRDRPNTGELFF. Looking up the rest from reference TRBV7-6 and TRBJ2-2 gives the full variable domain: GAGVSQSPRYKVTKRGQDVALRCDPISGHVSLYWYRQALGQGPEFLTYFNYEAQQDKSGLPNDRFSAERPEGSISTLTIQRTEQRDSAMYRCASSRDRPNTGELFFGEGSRLTVL.

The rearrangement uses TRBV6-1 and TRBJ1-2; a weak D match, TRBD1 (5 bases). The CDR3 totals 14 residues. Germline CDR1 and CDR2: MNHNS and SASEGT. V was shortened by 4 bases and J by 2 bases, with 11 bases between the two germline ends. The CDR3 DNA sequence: TGTGCCAGCAGTGCTTCTGGGGGGAACTATGGCTACACCTTC. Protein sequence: CASSASGGNYGYTF.

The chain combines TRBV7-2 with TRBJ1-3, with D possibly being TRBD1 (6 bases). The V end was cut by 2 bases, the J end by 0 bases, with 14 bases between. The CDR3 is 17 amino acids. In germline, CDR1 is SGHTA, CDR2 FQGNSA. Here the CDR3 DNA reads TGTGCCAGCAGCTTATCGGCAGGGGAGGCCTCTGGAAACACCATATATTTT. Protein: CASSLSAGEASGNTIYF.

The CDR3 spells CASSFRQGEMNTEAFF. CDR3 nucleotides: TGTGCCAGCAGCTTCCGACAGGGGGAAATGAACACTGAAGCTTTCTTT. The genes are TRBV7-2 and TRBJ1-1, with 9 bases aligning to TRBD1. The CDR3 spans 16 residues. With V trimmed by 3 bases and J by 0 bases, 5 bases remained unmatched. CDR1 is SGHTA, CDR2 FQGNSA, per germline.

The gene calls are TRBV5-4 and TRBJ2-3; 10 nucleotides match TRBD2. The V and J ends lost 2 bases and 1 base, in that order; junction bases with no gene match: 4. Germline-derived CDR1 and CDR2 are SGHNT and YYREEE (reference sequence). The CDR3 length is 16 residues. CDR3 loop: CASSLTAGGGTDTQYF. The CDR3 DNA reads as TGTGCCAGCAGCTTAACAGCGGGGGGGGGCACAGATACGCAGTATTTT.

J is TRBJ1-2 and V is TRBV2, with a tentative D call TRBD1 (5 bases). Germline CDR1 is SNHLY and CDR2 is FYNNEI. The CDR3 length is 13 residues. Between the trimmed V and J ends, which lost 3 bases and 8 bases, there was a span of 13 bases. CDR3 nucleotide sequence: TGTGCCAGCAGTGAGCTGGGGGTTCAAGGCTACACCTTC. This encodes CASSELGVQGYTF.

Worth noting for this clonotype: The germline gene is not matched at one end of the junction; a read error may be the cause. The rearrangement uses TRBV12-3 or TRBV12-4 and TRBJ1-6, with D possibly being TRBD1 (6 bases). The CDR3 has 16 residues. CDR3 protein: CTSSLGDTAHNSPLHF. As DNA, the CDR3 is TGTACCAGCAGTTTAGGGGACACAGCTCATAATTCACCCCTCCACTTT.

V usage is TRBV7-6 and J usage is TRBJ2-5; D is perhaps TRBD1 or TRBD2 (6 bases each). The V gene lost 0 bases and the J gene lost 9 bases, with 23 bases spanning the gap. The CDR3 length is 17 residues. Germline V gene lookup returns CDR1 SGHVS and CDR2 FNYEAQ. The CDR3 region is CASSLAGGYLTRGPQYF. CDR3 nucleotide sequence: TGTGCCAGCAGCTTAGCGGGAGGCTACCTTACCCGGGGGCCCCAGTACTTC.